This T cell receptor (beta chain) appears in the sequencing data of a study of T cells after yellow fever vaccination. Across the whole study: Any fraction with a low cell number was prepared using SMART-Seq v4 Ultra Low Input. General observations from the study: A limited proportion of clonotypes was detected within both the CD4 and CD8 compartments. Re-detected after boosting: most primary clones, 96% of CD4 and about 90% of CD8.

As regards this clonotype: Its antigen is unidentified.

CDR1 is KGHSH, CDR2 LQKENI, per germline. Trimming pared 6 bases from V and 5 bases from J, leaving 19 bases between. The CDR3 spans 15 residues. The TCR cDNA carried a universal primer site and UMIs from 5'RACE template switching. TCRdb reanalysed the 5' RACE reads using MiXCR and keeps one entry per CDR3 protein. This table has about 320,000 distinct CDR3 sequences, about 11% appearing once. Sequencing was performed on CD4+ T cells sorted from PBMCs, taken 45 days after the yellow fever booster vaccination. V and J are TRBV18 and TRBJ1-1; D is unclear. The TCR sequence derives from a man in his late teens or twenties who received the YFV17D yellow fever vaccine. DNA for the CDR3: TGTGCCAGCTCCCCGGACCCTGGAGGTAATACTGAAGCTTTCTTT. Translating gives CASSPDPGGNTEAFF. Based on the CDR3 plus reference TRBV18 and TRBJ1-1, the full variable domain is NAGVMQNPRHLVRRRGQEARLRCSPMKGHSHVYWYRQLPEEGLKFMVYLQKENIIDESGMPKERFSAEFPKEGPSILRIQQVVRGDSAAYFCASSPDPGGNTEAFFGQGTRLTVV.